Listed below are T cell receptor beta chains from one sample, sequenced in a study of identical twins. TCRdb ran MiXCR on the 5' RACE reads and lists one entry per CDR3 protein. This table has around 220,000 distinct CDR3 sequences, roughly an eighth appearing once. Sequenced sample: memory (CD45RO+) T cells sorted from blood. The receptors originated from a woman aged 18-29 years in good health. CDR3s include the opening cysteine and the closing phenylalanine or tryptophan. Each record gives: CDR3 protein, CDR3 DNA, V gene, D gene, clone size, J gene. D genes are given only for firm matches. Expanded clones get a size class; other rows say once, few or many, or leave the size out.

CASSLGSPNEQFF TGCGCCAGCAGCTTGGGGTCCCCCAATGAGCAGTTCTTC TRBV5-1 NA few TRBJ2-1
CASSVGQGAETQYF TGTGCCAGCAGCGTAGGCCAGGGAGCAGAGACCCAGTACTTC TRBV9 NA few TRBJ2-5
CAIRGSQETQYF TGTGCCATCAGGGGCAGTCAAGAGACCCAGTACTTC TRBV10-3 NA few TRBJ2-5
CASRGQYGTDTQYF TGTGCCAGCCGGGGGCAGTACGGCACAGATACGCAGTATTTT TRBV6-6 NA many TRBJ2-3
CASSLEVGQPQHF TGTGCCAGCAGCTTAGAGGTGGGCCAGCCCCAGCATTTT TRBV7-9 NA many TRBJ1-5
CASTQPGTREQYF TGTGCCAGCACCCAACCTGGGACGCGAGAGCAGTACTTC TRBV6-1 NA NA TRBJ2-7
CASSQGTRTEQYF TGTGCCAGCAGCCAAGGGACTAGAACCGAGCAGTACTTC TRBV14 TRBD2 few TRBJ2-7
CASSATPDSVYEQYF TGTGCCAGCAGCGCCACCCCGGACAGCGTCTACGAGCAGTACTTC TRBV9 NA few TRBJ2-7
CASSLERYTQYF TGTGCCAGCAGCTTAGAGAGGTATACGCAGTATTTT TRBV11-3 NA few TRBJ2-3
CASSIRDSSYNEQFF TGTGCCAGCAGCATCCGGGACAGCTCCTACAATGAGCAGTTCTTC TRBV7-9 TRBD1 NA TRBJ2-1
CASRSTGNTEAFF TGCGCCAGCAGATCCACAGGGAACACTGAAGCTTTCTTT TRBV5-1 NA many TRBJ1-1
CSASPGGYYEQYF TGCAGTGCTAGCCCGGGAGGGTACTACGAGCAGTACTTC TRBV20-1 TRBD2 few TRBJ2-7
CSAKGASEKLFF TGCAGTGCTAAAGGGGCGAGTGAAAAACTGTTTTTT TRBV20-1 NA NA TRBJ1-4
CASSPRASGGRIQETQYF TGTGCCAGCAGCCCTAGGGCTAGCGGGGGCCGAATCCAAGAGACCCAGTACTTC TRBV9 TRBD2 NA TRBJ2-5
CASSSRTNGYTF TGTGCCAGCAGCTCCCGGACCAATGGCTACACCTTC TRBV5-6 NA few TRBJ1-2
CATTRDYSYEQYF TGTGCCACCACCAGGGACTACTCCTACGAGCAGTACTTC TRBV15 TRBD2 many TRBJ2-7
CASSLGTNYGYTF TGTGCCAGCAGTCTGGGCACGAACTATGGCTACACCTTC TRBV12-3/TRBV12-4 NA NA TRBJ1-2
CASSLVAGVNTEAFF TGCGCCAGCAGCTTGGTGGCAGGGGTGAACACTGAAGCTTTCTTT TRBV5-1 NA few TRBJ1-1
CATSSGVTSDTQYF TGTGCCACCAGCAGTGGGGTAACCTCAGATACGCAGTATTTT TRBV15 NA NA TRBJ2-3
CASRESRTGSGELFF TGTGCCAGCAGGGAAAGCAGGACGGGATCCGGGGAGCTGTTTTTT TRBV7-2 NA many TRBJ2-2
CASSEWGITGELFF TGTGCCAGCAGTGAATGGGGGATCACCGGGGAGCTGTTTTTT TRBV2 NA NA TRBJ2-2
CASRLAGGSNEQFF TGTGCCAGCAGACTAGCGGGAGGGTCTAATGAGCAGTTCTTC TRBV14 TRBD2 many TRBJ2-1
CASSLGTRPYEQYF TGCGCCAGCAGCTTGGGCACCCGTCCCTACGAGCAGTACTTC TRBV5-1 NA few TRBJ2-7
CAIRGEATNEKLFF TGTGCCATCAGGGGGGAGGCAACTAATGAAAAACTGTTTTTT TRBV10-3 NA NA TRBJ1-4
CASSSTVTKNIQYF TGCGCCAGCAGCTCGACGGTAACCAAAAACATTCAGTACTTC TRBV5-1 NA few TRBJ2-4
CASSEGMNTEAFF TGCGCCAGCAGCGAGGGGATGAACACTGAAGCTTTCTTT TRBV5-1 NA many TRBJ1-1
CASSPGGSLETQYF TGTGCCAGCAGCCCTGGGGGGAGTTTAGAGACCCAGTACTTC TRBV12-3/TRBV12-4 NA few TRBJ2-5
CASSYKREYDEQFF TGTGCCAGCAGTTATAAGCGGGAGTATGATGAGCAGTTCTTC TRBV12-3/TRBV12-4 TRBD2 NA TRBJ2-1
CASSPRQGETGNTIYF TGTGCCAGCAGCCCTAGACAGGGAGAAACTGGAAACACCATATATTTT TRBV9 TRBD1 few TRBJ1-3
CSARIGREMDTF TGCAGTGCTAGGATCGGGCGGGAGATGGACACCTTC TRBV20-1 NA NA TRBJ1-2
CSARDVGMGGESPLHF TGCAGTGCTAGAGATGTAGGGATGGGCGGGGAGTCACCCCTCCACTTT TRBV20-1 NA many TRBJ1-6
CASSEQIGTGELFF TGTGCCAGCAGTGAACAGATCGGCACCGGGGAGCTGTTTTTT TRBV25-1 NA NA TRBJ2-2
CASQNSRTSGRQETQYF TGTGCCAGTCAGAACAGTAGGACTAGCGGGCGGCAAGAGACCCAGTACTTC TRBV6-2/TRBV6-3 TRBD2 few TRBJ2-5
CASSPIAKELDGYTF TGTGCCAGCAGCCCCATTGCTAAGGAACTGGATGGCTACACCTTC TRBV14 NA few TRBJ1-2
CASSLERGGRGLKNEQFF TGTGCCAGCAGCTTAGAGCGGGGGGGCCGCGGGTTGAAGAATGAGCAGTTCTTC TRBV11-2 TRBD2 few TRBJ2-1
CAISSGFNEKLSF TGTGCCATCAGTTCAGGCTTTAATGAAAAACTGTCTTTT TRBV10-3 NA few TRBJ1-4
CSASSKGAGYEQYF TGCAGTGCTAGTTCTAAGGGGGCGGGTTACGAGCAGTACTTC TRBV20-1 TRBD1 NA TRBJ2-7
CSALSSVAYGYTF TGCAGTGCTTTATCCAGTGTTGCCTATGGCTACACCTTC TRBV20-1 NA few TRBJ1-2
CASSRRDGLEAFF TGTGCCAGCAGCCGACGGGACGGCCTTGAAGCTTTCTTT TRBV5-5 NA NA TRBJ1-1
CATSDPARPYEQYF TGTGCCACCAGTGATCCCGCCCGCCCCTACGAGCAGTACTTC TRBV24-1 NA NA TRBJ2-7
CASSRDSSQPQHF TGTGCCAGCAGCCGGGACAGCTCTCAGCCCCAGCATTTT TRBV12-3/TRBV12-4 TRBD1 few TRBJ1-5
CSVGVGDGNQPQHF TGCAGCGTTGGGGTAGGGGACGGCAATCAGCCCCAGCATTTT TRBV29-1 NA few TRBJ1-5
CASSQSEGRYEQYF TGTGCCAGCAGCCAATCGGAGGGACGGTACGAGCAGTACTTC TRBV3-1 NA many TRBJ2-7
CASSFLAGGPDTQYF TGTGCCAGCAGTTTCCTAGCGGGAGGGCCGGATACGCAGTATTTT TRBV12-3/TRBV12-4 TRBD2 many TRBJ2-3
CASYGSGSAVEVFF TGTGCCAGCTACGGTTCGGGATCGGCAGTTGAAGTTTTCTTT TRBV6-1 NA few TRBJ1-1
CASRRDRGQGVYEQYF TGTGCCAGCAGGCGGGACAGGGGGCAAGGTGTGTACGAGCAGTACTTC TRBV6-1 TRBD1 NA TRBJ2-7
CASSLWDSRGDTQYF TGTGCCAGCAGCTTATGGGACTCGAGGGGGGATACGCAGTATTTT TRBV7-8 NA few TRBJ2-3
CASSQDSVETQYF TGTGCCAGCTCTCAGGACAGCGTGGAGACCCAGTACTTC TRBV18 NA few TRBJ2-5
CAISRGTSGDTDTQYF TGTGCCATCAGTCGGGGGACTAGCGGGGACACAGATACGCAGTATTTT TRBV10-3 TRBD2 NA TRBJ2-3
CASSKQGRNTEAFF TGTGCCAGCAGCAAACAGGGGCGGAACACTGAAGCTTTCTTT TRBV11-3 TRBD1 few TRBJ1-1
CASSLWRGGQDTQYF TGTGCCAGCAGCCTTTGGCGGGGGGGCCAAGATACGCAGTATTTT TRBV9 TRBD2 few TRBJ2-3
CASSLDRDGPYEQYF TGTGCCAGCAGTTTAGATCGGGACGGTCCCTACGAGCAGTACTTC TRBV12-3/TRBV12-4 NA few TRBJ2-7
CATSAGDRGTYNEQFF TGTGCCACCAGTGCCGGAGATCGGGGTACCTACAATGAGCAGTTCTTC TRBV24-1 NA few TRBJ2-1
CATSRDTGRQPQHF TGTGCCACCAGCAGAGATACGGGGAGGCAGCCCCAGCATTTT TRBV15 NA many TRBJ1-5
CASSESADSYNEQFF TGCGCCAGCAGTGAGTCTGCGGACTCCTACAATGAGCAGTTCTTC TRBV10-1 NA few TRBJ2-1
CASRGQGPGANVLTF TGCGCCAGCAGAGGACAGGGCCCTGGGGCCAACGTCCTGACTTTC TRBV5-1 TRBD1 few TRBJ2-6
CASSWLGEQFF TGTGCCAGCAGTTGGTTAGGTGAGCAGTTCTTC TRBV6-5 NA NA TRBJ2-1
CASSLRRGGYTF TGTGCCAGCAGCTTACGAAGGGGGGGCTACACCTTC TRBV7-9 NA NA TRBJ1-2
CASRRMGGTGELFF TGTGCCAGCAGGCGGATGGGCGGTACCGGGGAGCTGTTTTTT TRBV7-2 NA NA TRBJ2-2
CASRGVSGWLGAFF TGTGCCAGCAGGGGGGTGTCGGGGTGGCTGGGGGCTTTCTTT TRBV11-2 NA few TRBJ1-1